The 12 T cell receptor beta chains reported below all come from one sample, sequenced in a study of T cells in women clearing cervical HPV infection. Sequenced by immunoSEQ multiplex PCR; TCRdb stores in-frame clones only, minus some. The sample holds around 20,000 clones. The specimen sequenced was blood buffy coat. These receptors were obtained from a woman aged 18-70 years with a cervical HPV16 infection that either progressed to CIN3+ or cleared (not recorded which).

This CDR3 is CSVDGPGGEQYF. CDR3 bases read: TGCAGCGTTGACGGCCCAGGGGGCGAG. The rearrangement links TRBV29-1 to TRBJ2-7; 7 bases are shared with TRBD1. The CDR3 is cut off 3 residues early in the read; its end comes from the germline J gene. The CDR3 spans 12 residues. Germline V gives CDR1 SQVTM, CDR2 ANQGSEA. With V trimmed by 3 bases and J by 6 bases, 5 bases remained unmatched.

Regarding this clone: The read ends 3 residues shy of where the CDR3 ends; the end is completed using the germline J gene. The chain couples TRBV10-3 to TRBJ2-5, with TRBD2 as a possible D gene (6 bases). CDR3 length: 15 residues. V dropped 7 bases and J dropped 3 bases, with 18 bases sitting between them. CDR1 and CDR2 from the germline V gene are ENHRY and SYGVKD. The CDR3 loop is CAIKSRLGGEETQYF. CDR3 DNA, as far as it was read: TGTGCCATCAAGTCTAGACTTGGCGGGGAAGAGACC.

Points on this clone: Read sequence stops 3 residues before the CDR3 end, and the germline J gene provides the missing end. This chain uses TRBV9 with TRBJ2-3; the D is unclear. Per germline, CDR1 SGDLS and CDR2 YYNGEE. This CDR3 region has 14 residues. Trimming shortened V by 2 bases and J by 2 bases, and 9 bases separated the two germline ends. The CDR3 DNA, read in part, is TGTGCCAGCAGCGTTGCGCCTGACACAGATACG. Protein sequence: CASSVAPDTDT. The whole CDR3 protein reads CASSVAPDTDTQYF. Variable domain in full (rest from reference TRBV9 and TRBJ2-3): DSGVTQTPKHLITATGQRVTLRCSPRSGDLSVYWYQQSLDQGLQFLIQYYNGEERAKGNILERFSAQQFPDLHSELNLSSLELGDSALYFCASSVAPDTDTQYFGPGTRLTVL.

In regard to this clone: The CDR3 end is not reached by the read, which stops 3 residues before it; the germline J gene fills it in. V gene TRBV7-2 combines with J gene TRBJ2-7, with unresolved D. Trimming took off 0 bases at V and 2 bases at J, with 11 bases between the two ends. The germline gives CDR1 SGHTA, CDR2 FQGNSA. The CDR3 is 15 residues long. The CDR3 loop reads CASSLAQSRAYEQYF. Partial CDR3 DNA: TGTGCCAGCAGCTTAGCGCAATCAAGGGCCTACGAG.

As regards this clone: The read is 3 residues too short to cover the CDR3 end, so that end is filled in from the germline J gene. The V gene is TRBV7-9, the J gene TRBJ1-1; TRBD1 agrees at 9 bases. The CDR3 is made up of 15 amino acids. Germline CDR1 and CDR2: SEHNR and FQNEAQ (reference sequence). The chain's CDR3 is CASSVTGTGKETAFF. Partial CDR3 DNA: TGTGCCAGCAGCGTAACCGGGACAGGGAAAGAGACA.

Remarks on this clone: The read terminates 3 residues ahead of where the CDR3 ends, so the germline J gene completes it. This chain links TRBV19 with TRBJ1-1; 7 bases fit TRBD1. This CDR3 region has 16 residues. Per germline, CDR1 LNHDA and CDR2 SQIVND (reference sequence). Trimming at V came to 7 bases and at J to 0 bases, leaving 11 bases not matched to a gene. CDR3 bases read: TGTGCCAGTAACCCACGGGGAGGGGGCTTGAACACTGAA. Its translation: CASNPRGGGLNTE. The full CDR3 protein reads CASNPRGGGLNTEAFF.

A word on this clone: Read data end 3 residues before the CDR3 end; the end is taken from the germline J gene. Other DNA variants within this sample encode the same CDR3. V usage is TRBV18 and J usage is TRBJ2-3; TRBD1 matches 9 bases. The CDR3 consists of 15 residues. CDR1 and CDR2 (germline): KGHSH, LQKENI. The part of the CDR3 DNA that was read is TGTGCCAGCTCACCACGGGACAGGGCCGCGGGGACG. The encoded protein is CASSPRDRAAGT. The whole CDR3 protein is CASSPRDRAAGTQYF.

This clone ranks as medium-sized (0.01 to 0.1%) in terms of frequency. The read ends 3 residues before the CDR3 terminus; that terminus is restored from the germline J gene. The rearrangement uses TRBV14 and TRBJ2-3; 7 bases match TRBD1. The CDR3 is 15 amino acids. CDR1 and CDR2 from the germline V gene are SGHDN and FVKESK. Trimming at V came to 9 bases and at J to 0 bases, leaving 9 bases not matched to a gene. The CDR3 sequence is CASTDRAASTDTQYF. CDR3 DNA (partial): TGTGCCAGTACTGACAGGGCCGCTAGCACAGATACG.

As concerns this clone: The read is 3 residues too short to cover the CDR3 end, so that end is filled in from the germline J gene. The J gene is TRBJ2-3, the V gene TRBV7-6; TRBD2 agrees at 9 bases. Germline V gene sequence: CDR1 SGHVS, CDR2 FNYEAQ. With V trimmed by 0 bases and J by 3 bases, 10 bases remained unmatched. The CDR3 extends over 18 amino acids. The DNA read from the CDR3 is TGTGCCAGCAGCTTAGCGGCGGGGGGGCTCCGCGGGACAGATACG. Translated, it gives CASSLAAGGLRGTDT. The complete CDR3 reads CASSLAAGGLRGTDTQYF.

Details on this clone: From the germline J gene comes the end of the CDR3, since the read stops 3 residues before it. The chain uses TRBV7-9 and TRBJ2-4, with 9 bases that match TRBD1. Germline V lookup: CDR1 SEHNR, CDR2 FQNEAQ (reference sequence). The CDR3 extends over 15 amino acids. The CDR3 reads CASSSPGQGTYGQYF. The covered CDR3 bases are TGTGCCAGCAGCTCCCCGGGACAGGGAACCTATGGT.

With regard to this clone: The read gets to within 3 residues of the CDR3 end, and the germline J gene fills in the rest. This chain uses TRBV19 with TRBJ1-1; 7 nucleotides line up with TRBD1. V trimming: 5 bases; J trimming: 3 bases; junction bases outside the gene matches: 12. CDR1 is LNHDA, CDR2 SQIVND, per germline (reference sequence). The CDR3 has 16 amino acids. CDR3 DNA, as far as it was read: TGTGCCAGTAGTCCACAGGGGTGGAGTACGGACACTGAA. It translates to CASSPQGWSTDTE. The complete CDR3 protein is CASSPQGWSTDTEAFF.

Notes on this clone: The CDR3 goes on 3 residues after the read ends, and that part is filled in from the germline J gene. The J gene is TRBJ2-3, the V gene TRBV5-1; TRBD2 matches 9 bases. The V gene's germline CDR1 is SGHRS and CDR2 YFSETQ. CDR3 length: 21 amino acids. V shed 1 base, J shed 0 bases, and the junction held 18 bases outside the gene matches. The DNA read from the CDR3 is TGCGCCAGCAGCTTGACACCGGGACTAGCCGTCCCGGGGTTAAGCACAGATACG. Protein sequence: CASSLTPGLAVPGLSTDT. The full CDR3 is CASSLTPGLAVPGLSTDTQYF.